This TCR beta chain was retrieved from a study of blood T cell repertoires in COVID-19. About the research overall: Sites in the United States, Italy and Spain provided acute and convalescent COVID-19 samples.

The ends were cut back, 1 base at V and 0 bases at J, with 4 bases in the middle. The CDR3 is 14 residues long. Germline CDR1 reads MGHRA; CDR2 reads YSYEKL. Study processing details: Scientists estimated how many nucleated cells there were by amplifying reference gene primers. Clones were sequenced by immunoSEQ multiplex PCR, and TCRdb holds only the in-frame ones, with some missing. The V and J calls and clone size are taken from that table; D and trimming were inferred from the DNA. This table has fewer than 120,000 clones, about 79% appearing once. The sequenced material came from peripheral blood. The rearrangement uses TRBV4-1 and TRBJ2-1; unclear D gene. The source is a woman older than 75 with active or convalescent COVID-19. CDR3 bases: TGCGCCAGCAGCCAAGGGAGCTCCTACAATGAGCAGTTCTTC. Protein sequence: CASSQGSSYNEQFF.